This T cell receptor (beta chain) is drawn from a study of shared clonotypes between healthy human individuals. It was CD45RO-negative cells, positively selected for CCR7, that made up naive CD8 cells, with terminally differentiated effector memory CD45RA+ cells excluded. CDR1 is LNHDA and CDR2 is SQIVND in the germline V gene (reference sequence). V lost 5 bases, J lost 7 bases, and 16 bases stayed unmatched. The CDR3 is 17 residues long. The repertoire was sequenced with immunoSEQ multiplex PCR; TCRdb's copy has only in-frame clones and lacks some. The sample records about 2 million clones, approximately 95% being singletons.

This sequence was found in a man between 18 and 35 years old in good health. J is TRBJ2-3 and V is TRBV19; 9 bases line up with TRBD2. The sample taken for sequencing was naive CD8+ T cells sorted from blood. The CDR3 here is CASSDIIAGDKGYTQYF. CDR3 DNA sequence: TGTGCCAGTAGTGATATCATAGCGGGAGATAAGGGTTATACGCAGTATTTT.